The rows below give T cell receptor beta chains drawn from one sample of a study of molecular identifiers for immune sequencing clone quantification. MiXCR, applied by TCRdb to the PCR reads, yields one record per CDR3 protein. The table shows about 86,000 distinct CDR3 sequences, with 25% occurring only once. The material sequenced was naive CD8+ T cells from blood, with Jurkat cell RNA spiked in. The receptors were sampled from a human donor in good health. Some libraries in this study had Jurkat cell RNA spiked in. CDR3s include the opening cysteine and the closing phenylalanine or tryptophan. D genes are given only for firm matches. Where a row states a size, it is once, few, many or the class of an expanded clone; other rows omit it.

V gene	clone size	D gene	J gene	CDR3 protein	CDR3 DNA
TRBV4-1	many	-	TRBJ1-1	CASSYRQNTEAFF	TGCGCCAGCAGCTACCGACAGAACACTGAAGCTTTCTTT
TRBV14	many	-	TRBJ2-7	CASSARVSTYEQYF	TGTGCCAGCAGCGCCCGGGTCTCTACCTACGAGCAGTACTTC
TRBV12-3/TRBV12-4	-	-	TRBJ2-2	CASRGIENTGELFF	TGTGCCAGCAGGGGAATCGAGAACACCGGGGAGCTGTTTTTT
TRBV20-1	-	-	TRBJ2-5	CSVPRVPYQETQYF	TGCAGTGTTCCGCGGGTTCCGTACCAAGAGACCCAGTACTTC
TRBV5-4	few	TRBD1	TRBJ2-7	CASSVDRGRVEQYF	TGTGCCAGCAGCGTGGACAGGGGGCGAGTCGAGCAGTACTTC
TRBV28	-	TRBD2	TRBJ2-2	CASSLLAENTGELFF	TGTGCCAGCAGTTTGCTAGCGGAAAACACCGGGGAGCTGTTTTTT
TRBV29-1	many	TRBD1	TRBJ1-1	CSVAGTEKNTEAFF	TGCAGCGTCGCCGGGACAGAGAAGAACACTGAAGCTTTCTTT
TRBV19	few	TRBD2	TRBJ2-1	CASTLAGGSSYNEQFF	TGTGCCAGTACCCTAGCGGGAGGCAGCTCCTACAATGAGCAGTTCTTC
TRBV6-5	few	-	TRBJ1-1	CASSYPGQQAFF	TGTGCCAGCAGTTACCCAGGACAGCAAGCTTTCTTT
TRBV7-6	few	-	TRBJ1-1	CASSLGPTGMNTEAFF	TGTGCCAGCAGCTTAGGCCCAACAGGGATGAACACTGAAGCTTTCTTT
TRBV27	many	-	TRBJ1-4	CASSFVAQGSEKLFF	TGTGCCAGCAGTTTTGTCGCCCAGGGTAGTGAAAAACTGTTTTTT
TRBV20-1	-	TRBD2	TRBJ2-5	CSANPTSGSETQYF	TGCAGTGCCAACCCTACTAGCGGGAGTGAGACCCAGTACTTC
TRBV6-2/TRBV6-3	many	-	TRBJ1-1	CASSYWSTEAFF	TGTGCCAGCAGTTACTGGAGCACTGAAGCTTTCTTT
TRBV5-1	many	TRBD2	TRBJ2-7	CASSPLNGLASHEQYF	TGCGCCAGCAGCCCTCTAAACGGACTAGCGAGCCACGAGCAGTACTTC
TRBV20-1	many	TRBD2	TRBJ2-3	CSALAGSTDTQYF	TGCAGTGCTCTAGCGGGAAGCACAGATACGCAGTATTTT
TRBV7-2	many	-	TRBJ2-4	CASGDPLAKNIQYF	TGTGCCAGCGGGGACCCCCTAGCCAAAAACATTCAGTACTTC
TRBV4-3	many	-	TRBJ1-5	CASSRYEGQPQHF	TGCGCCAGCAGCCGATACGAGGGTCAGCCCCAGCATTTT
TRBV20-1	-	TRBD2	TRBJ2-1	CGARPLAGGWNEQFF	TGCGGTGCTAGGCCACTAGCGGGGGGGTGGAATGAGCAGTTCTTC
TRBV13	many	TRBD2	TRBJ2-2	CASSLSLAGNTGELFF	TGTGCCAGCAGCTTAAGCCTAGCGGGTAACACCGGGGAGCTGTTTTTT
TRBV20-1	-	-	TRBJ1-6	CSASDWGHNSPLHF	TGCAGTGCTAGTGATTGGGGGCATAATTCACCCCTCCACTTT
TRBV7-9	few	TRBD1	TRBJ2-1	CASSYGQGRNEQFF	TGTGCCAGCAGCTACGGACAGGGTCGGAATGAGCAGTTCTTC
TRBV5-1	few	-	TRBJ2-7	CASSLDRVNYEQYF	TGCGCCAGCAGCTTGGACAGGGTTAACTACGAGCAGTACTTC
TRBV7-2	-	-	TRBJ1-4	CASSDDAGEEGEKLFF	TGTGCCAGCAGCGACGATGCAGGGGAGGAAGGTGAAAAACTGTTTTTT
TRBV6-5	many	-	TRBJ1-2	CASGGFYGYTF	TGTGCCAGCGGGGGATTCTATGGCTACACCTTC
TRBV24-1	-	-	TRBJ2-3	CATSGRGEGKDTQYF	TGTGCCACCAGCGGAAGGGGGGAGGGCAAAGATACGCAGTATTTT
TRBV29-1	many	-	TRBJ1-6	CSVLTSYNSPLHF	TGCAGCGTCCTGACAAGCTATAATTCACCCCTCCACTTT
TRBV12-3/TRBV12-4	-	-	TRBJ2-1	CASSLASRPGDEQFF	TGTGCCAGCAGTTTAGCGAGCAGGCCCGGCGATGAGCAGTTCTTC
TRBV27	many	TRBD1	TRBJ2-7	CASSLSWGQGVAAEQYF	TGTGCCAGCAGTCTTTCATGGGGGCAGGGGGTGGCAGCCGAGCAGTACTTC
TRBV10-2	many	-	TRBJ1-5	CASSNTGMLSNQPQHF	TGCGCCAGCAGTAATACAGGGATGTTGAGCAATCAGCCCCAGCATTTT
TRBV2	many	TRBD1	TRBJ2-7	CAIHTSTGWPYEQYF	TGTGCCATCCACACTTCGACAGGGTGGCCCTACGAGCAGTACTTC
TRBV27	-	-	TRBJ2-7	CASSFSVTGYEQYF	TGTGCCAGCAGTTTTTCAGTCACAGGGTACGAGCAGTACTTC
TRBV19	few	TRBD2	TRBJ2-1	CASSSLAGYNEQFF	TGTGCCAGTAGTAGTCTAGCGGGATACAATGAGCAGTTCTTC
TRBV5-6	many	-	TRBJ2-6	CASSLPTGSGANVLTF	TGTGCCAGCAGCTTGCCCACAGGGTCTGGGGCCAACGTCCTGACTTTC
TRBV20-1	few	-	TRBJ1-2	CSADGVSYGYTF	TGCAGTGCTGATGGGGTCTCCTATGGCTACACCTTC
TRBV11-2	few	-	TRBJ2-2	CASSNWTVTTGELFF	TGTGCCAGCAGCAACTGGACAGTTACTACCGGGGAGCTGTTTTTT